These 23 T cell receptor beta chains were sequenced from one sample in a study of naive and memory T cell subsets. The beta constant-region primer was an equimolar mix of two oligonucleotides covering TRBC1 and TRBC2. TCRdb reprocessed the UMI-ligation and nested PCR reads with MiXCR, giving one entry per CDR3 protein. The sample consists of around 29,000 distinct CDR3 sequences, approximately 12% of them appearing once. Input material: effector memory CD4+ T cells from blood. Documented subset: effector memory, CD45RA- CD27-. These receptors were collected from a human donor in good health.

Comments on this clonotype: This may come from a read error, since a much larger clone is one base off. The V and J genes are TRBV4-3 and TRBJ1-5; D call uncertain. The CDR3 length is 15 residues. Germline CDR1 is LGHNA and CDR2 is YSLEER. Deletions cut 5 bases from V and 0 bases from J, with 11 bases between. The CDR3 loop is CASSKGISSNQPQHF. CDR3 DNA sequence: TGCGCCAGCAGCAAAGGTATTAGTAGCAATCAGCCCCAGCATTTT.

This clonotype occurred many times. The chain uses TRBV10-3 and TRBJ2-7; possibly TRBD2 for D (6 bases). The CDR3 is 15 amino acids. Trimming cost V 3 bases and J 0 bases, with 12 bases left between them. CDR1 is ENHRY, CDR2 SYGVKD, per germline. The CDR3 protein is CAISDPSANSYEQYF. CDR3 bases: TGTGCCATCAGTGACCCTAGCGCTAACTCCTACGAGCAGTACTTC.

The rearrangement links TRBV7-2 to TRBJ1-6; perhaps TRBD1 as D (6 bases). The CDR3 has 15 amino acids. Germline V gives CDR1 SGHTA, CDR2 FQGNSA. Trimming removed 6 bases from V and 6 bases from J, with 15 bases in between. This CDR3 reads CASRPNTGSNSPLHF. The CDR3 region has the DNA TGTGCCAGCAGACCCAATACAGGGAGTAATTCACCCCTCCACTTT.

Many counts were recorded for this clonotype. The chain links TRBV20-1 to TRBJ2-7; possible D gene TRBD1, 6 bases. Looked up from germline, CDR1 is DFQATT and CDR2 is SNEGSKA (reference sequence). The CDR3 is 13 residues long. Trimming cost V 4 bases and J 0 bases, with 10 bases left between them. DNA of the CDR3: TGCAGTGCTACCGGACAGTCCTCCTACGAGCAGTACTTC. It encodes CSATGQSSYEQYF.

This clonotype was detected a few times. The V and J genes are TRBV7-9 and TRBJ2-2; 9 bases align to TRBD1. Germline trimming cut 5 bases from V and 6 bases from J; bases unmatched to any gene: 16. This CDR3 is 18 amino acids long. Germline V lookup: CDR1 SEHNR, CDR2 FQNEAQ (reference sequence). The CDR3 nucleotides are TGTGCCAGCAGCATGAAACTTGTCGTGACAGGGGGGGCCGGGGAGCTGTTTTTT. Translated: CASSMKLVVTGGAGELFF. The complete variable domain, with remaining parts taken from reference TRBV7-9 and TRBJ2-2, reads DTGVSQNPRHKITKRGQNVTFRCDPISEHNRLYWYRQTLGQGPEFLTYFQNEAQLEKSRLLSDRFSAERPKGSFSTLEIQRTEQGDSAMYLCASSMKLVVTGGAGELFFGEGSRLTVL.

The rearrangement links TRBV29-1 to TRBJ2-1; D is perhaps TRBD1 (7 bases). V shed 6 bases and J shed 8 bases, with 17 bases lying between them. The CDR3 consists of 13 residues. CDR1 is SQVTM and CDR2 is ANQGSEA in the germline V gene. The CDR3 DNA reads as TGCAGCGTGCGGGACAGACCCAAAGATGAGCAGTTCTTC. It translates to CSVRDRPKDEQFF.

This clonotype was seen at least ten times. The genes are TRBV20-1 and TRBJ2-7, with 10 bases aligning to TRBD2. This CDR3 is built from 14 residues. CDR1 is DFQATT, CDR2 SNEGSKA, per germline (reference sequence). Unmatched junction bases numbered 7, after V lost 2 bases and J lost 6 bases. CDR3 in DNA: TGCAGTGCTAGACAGCCGGGACTAGCGATCGAGCAGTACTTC. This sequence encodes CSARQPGLAIEQYF.

In this sample, this clonotype turned up a few times. The genes are TRBV20-1 and TRBJ1-2; TRBD1 is a possible D gene (5 bases). V lost 0 bases and J lost 0, with 11 bases in between. Germline CDR1 and CDR2: DFQATT and SNEGSKA (reference sequence). The CDR3 is 15 residues long. The CDR3 sequence: CSAREQGTANYGYTF. The CDR3 nucleotides read TGCAGTGCTAGAGAGCAGGGAACAGCTAACTATGGCTACACCTTC.

This clonotype was recorded a few times. This chain links TRBV14 with TRBJ2-5, with D possibly being TRBD1 or TRBD2 (7 bases each). The CDR3 spans 14 residues. Deletions cut 4 bases from V and 2 bases from J, with 11 bases between. Germline-derived CDR1 and CDR2 are SGHDN and FVKESK. CDR3 region: CASSRQGGQETQYF. The CDR3 DNA reads TGTGCCAGCAGCCGTCAGGGGGGGCAAGAGACCCAGTACTTC. The variable domain in full, completed from reference TRBV14 and TRBJ2-5, reads EAGVTQFPSHSVIEKGQTVTLRCDPISGHDNLYWYRRVMGKEIKFLLHFVKESKQDESGMPNNRFLAERTGGTYSTLKVQPAELEDSGVYFCASSRQGGQETQYFGPGTRLLVL.

This clonotype was counted a few times. The rearrangement uses TRBV7-9 and TRBJ1-5, with D unresolved. The germline V gene encodes CDR1 SEHNR and CDR2 FQNEAQ (reference sequence). V dropped 0 bases and J dropped 6 bases, with 3 bases sitting between them. CDR3 length: 12 residues. In nucleotides, the CDR3 is TGTGCCAGCAGCTTAGCTAGTCAGCCCCAGCATTTT. Protein: CASSLASQPQHF.

This clonotype occurred a few times. The gene calls are TRBV30 and TRBJ1-2; 12 positions match TRBD1. Per germline, CDR1 GTSNPN and CDR2 SVGIG (reference sequence). The CDR3 totals 15 residues. J was trimmed by 4 bases and V by 2 bases; bases with no gene match: 5. CDR3: CAWSRDRGRVYGYTF. The CDR3 coding sequence is TGTGCCTGGAGTCGGGACAGGGGGCGCGTCTATGGCTACACCTTC.

There are a few counts of this clonotype. V gene TRBV7-8 combines with J gene TRBJ1-4; D gene ambiguous. CDR1 and CDR2 (germline): SGHVS, FQNEAQ. Trimming pared 1 base from V and 0 bases from J, leaving 21 bases between. This CDR3 has 20 residues. The CDR3 region has the DNA TGTGCCAGCAGCTTAGGTCCTGGACGGCGGATTCTCGCAACTAATGAAAAACTGTTTTTT. Its translation: CASSLGPGRRILATNEKLFF.

This clonotype has a count of ten or more. CDR3 in amino acids: CAWGKGQGTYEQYF. The DNA of the CDR3 is TGTGCCTGGGGGAAAGGACAGGGCACCTACGAGCAGTACTTC. The chain carries TRBV30 and TRBJ2-7, with TRBD1 matching 8 bases. The germline V gene has CDR1 GTSNPN and CDR2 SVGIG (reference sequence). The CDR3 loop spans 14 amino acids. Unmatched junction bases numbered 8, after V lost 5 bases and J lost 2 bases.

This clonotype was detected only a few times. This chain joins TRBV2 and TRBJ1-5, with D maybe TRBD1 (6 bases). This CDR3 has 15 residues. V lost 5 bases and J lost 1, with 12 bases in between. Germline V CDR1 and CDR2: SNHLY, FYNNEI. CDR3 sequence (DNA): TGTGCCAGCAGTAAACAGGGTACGAGCAATCAGCCCCAGCATTTT. Translation gives CASSKQGTSNQPQHF.

This clonotype came up a few times. V and J are TRBV27 and TRBJ2-3, with TRBD1 matching over 7 bases. V lost 7 bases, J lost 4 bases, and 5 bases stayed unmatched. Germline loops: CDR1 MNHEY, CDR2 SMNVEV (reference sequence). This CDR3 is built from 13 residues. CDR3 DNA sequence: TGTGCCAGCACTAACAGGGGAGCAGATACGCAGTATTTT. It codes for CASTNRGADTQYF.

This clonotype was observed a few times. The V gene is TRBV7-9, the J gene TRBJ1-1, with a weak D call TRBD1 (6 bases). Germline values: CDR1 SEHNR, CDR2 FQNEAQ (reference sequence). V lost 4 bases to trimming and J lost 2 bases, with 11 bases between them. The CDR3 sequence is 14 residues long. In nucleotides, the CDR3 is TGTGCCAGCAGCTCGGACAGCGGTAACACTGAAGCTTTCTTT. Its protein is CASSSDSGNTEAFF.

This clonotype was recorded a few times. The chain is built from TRBV18 and TRBJ1-6; tentative D call: TRBD1 (6 bases). Germline V gives CDR1 KGHSH, CDR2 LQKENI. There are 14 residues in the CDR3. V lost 6 bases to trimming and J lost 6 bases, with 12 bases between them. CDR3 sequence reads: CASSETGSNSPLHF. DNA of the CDR3: TGTGCCAGCTCCGAAACAGGGTCTAATTCACCCCTCCACTTT.

This rearrangement joins TRBV25-1 to TRBJ1-5, with 8 bases fitting TRBD1. After removal of 4 bases from V and 5 bases from J, the junction contained 10 bases not matched to a gene. The germline V gene encodes CDR1 MGHDK and CDR2 SYGVNS. The length of the CDR3 is 16 residues. As DNA, the CDR3 is TGTGCCAGCAGTGGAGGACAGGGAGGCCCTTATCAGCCCCAGCATTTT. Protein sequence: CASSGGQGGPYQPQHF.

This clonotype was seen a few times. The CDR3 bases are TGTGCCAGCAGCCCCGGGGGGGGGACAGGGGGATCTTACAATGAGCAGTTCTTC. It specifies CASSPGGGTGGSYNEQFF. This chain joins TRBV7-3 and TRBJ2-1; 11 nucleotides align to TRBD1. V lost 5 bases to trimming and J lost 4 bases; unmatched junction nucleotides: 13. Germline V lookup: CDR1 SGHTA, CDR2 FQGTGA. CDR3 length: 18 residues. The full variable domain, completed using reference TRBV7-3 and TRBJ2-1, is GAGVSQTPSNKVTEKGKYVELRCDPISGHTALYWYRQSLGQGPEFLIYFQGTGAADDSGLPNDRFFAVRPEGSVSTLKIQRTERGDSAVYLCASSPGGGTGGSYNEQFFGPGTRLTVL.

By share of the sample, this clonotype is medium-sized. The chain employs TRBV20-1 and TRBJ2-3; D is unclear. Germline loops: CDR1 DFQATT, CDR2 SNEGSKA (reference sequence). The V and J ends lost 5 bases and 3 bases respectively, with 12 bases between them. There are 13 residues in the CDR3. CDR3 in DNA: TGCAGTGCTCCCAAGGACGGGACAGATACGCAGTATTTT. The encoded protein is CSAPKDGTDTQYF.

The chain has TRBV15 and TRBJ2-1; 8 bases align to TRBD2. Trimming took 2 bases from V and 6 from J; bases not matched to a gene: 6. The CDR3 is made up of 15 amino acids. Germline V lookup: CDR1 LNHNV, CDR2 YYDKDF (reference sequence). The CDR3: CATSRYGLAINEQFF. Here the CDR3 DNA reads TGTGCCACCAGCAGATATGGACTAGCAATCAATGAGCAGTTCTTC.

The gene calls are TRBV7-8 and TRBJ2-7; 7 bases match TRBD2. V shed 5 bases and J 4 bases; nucleotides not matched to a gene: 11. Per germline, CDR1 SGHVS and CDR2 FQNEAQ. The CDR3 is 15 residues long. The CDR3, as DNA: TGTGCCAGCAGCCTCGGTAGCGGGTTTCGGTACGAGCAGTACTTC. This encodes CASSLGSGFRYEQYF.

This clonotype was counted many times. The J gene is TRBJ2-7, the V gene TRBV7-2; D tentatively fits TRBD1 or TRBD2 (5 bases each). CDR3 length equals 13 residues. Trimming took 5 bases from V and 4 from J, leaving 12 bases between them. Germline-derived CDR1 and CDR2 are SGHTA and FQGNSA. The CDR3: CASSKIGGYEQYF. The DNA for the CDR3 is TGTGCCAGCAGCAAAATTGGGGGTTACGAGCAGTACTTC.